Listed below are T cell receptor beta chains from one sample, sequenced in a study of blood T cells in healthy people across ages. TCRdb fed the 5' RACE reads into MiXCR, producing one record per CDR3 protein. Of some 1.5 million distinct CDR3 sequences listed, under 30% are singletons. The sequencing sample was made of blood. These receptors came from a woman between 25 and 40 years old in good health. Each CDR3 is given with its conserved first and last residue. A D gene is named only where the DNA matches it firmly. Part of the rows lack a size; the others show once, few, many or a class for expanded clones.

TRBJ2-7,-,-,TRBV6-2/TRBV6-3,TGTGCCAGCAGTTACGCCGAGTACTACGAGCAGTACTTC,CASSYAEYYEQYF
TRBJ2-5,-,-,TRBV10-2,TGCGCCAGCAGTGAGCTAGAAGAGACCCAGTACTTC,CASSELEETQYF
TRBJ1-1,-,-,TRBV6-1,TGTGCCAGCCGATACACAAAGACGAACACTGAAGCTTTCTTT,CASRYTKTNTEAFF
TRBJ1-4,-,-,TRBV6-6,TGTGCCAGCAGTAAGGACACCAATGAAAAACTGTTTTTT,CASSKDTNEKLFF
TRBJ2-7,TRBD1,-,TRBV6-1,TGTGCCAGCAGTGTGACTGGACAGGACTCCTACGAGCAGTACTTC,CASSVTGQDSYEQYF
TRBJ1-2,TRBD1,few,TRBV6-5,TGTGCCAGCAGACGGGACAGCTGGGGGGCAAACTATGGCTACACCTTC,CASRRDSWGANYGYTF
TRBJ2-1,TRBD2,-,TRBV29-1,TGCAGCGTTGCAGATCTAGCGGGACCACCCTACAGTGAGCAGTTCTTC,CSVADLAGPPYSEQFF
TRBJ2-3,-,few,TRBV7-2,TGTGCCAGCAGCTCCTGGTTAGGGGGGTCCACAGATACGCAGTATTTT,CASSSWLGGSTDTQYF
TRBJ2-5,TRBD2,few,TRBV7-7,TGTGCCAGCAGCGGGCTGGCGGGACTAGCGGTAGGGGAGACCCAGTACTTC,CASSGLAGLAVGETQYF
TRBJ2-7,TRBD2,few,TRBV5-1,TGCGCCAGCAGCCCTGGGGGGCTAGCGGGAAGCGAGCAGTACTTC,CASSPGGLAGSEQYF
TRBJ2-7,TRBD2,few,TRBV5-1,TGCGCCAGCAGCTCGACTAGCGGGGGGGCCGGCGCATACGAGCAGTACTTC,CASSSTSGGAGAYEQYF
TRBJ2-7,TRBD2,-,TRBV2,TGTGCCAGCAGTGAATTGGGGGGGTTTACTTACGAGCAGTACTTC,CASSELGGFTYEQYF
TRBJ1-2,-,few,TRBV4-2,TGTGCCAGCAGCCAAGAGGCGGAAGTCTATGGCTACACCTTC,CASSQEAEVYGYTF
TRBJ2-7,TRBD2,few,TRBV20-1,TGCAGTGCTGCCAGTACTAGCGGGGGGAAGAACGAGCAGTACTTC,CSAASTSGGKNEQYF
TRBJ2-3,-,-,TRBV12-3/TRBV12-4,TGTGCCAGCCGGTTAACCGGGACTCTAAGAGCAGATACGCAGTATTTT,CASRLTGTLRADTQYF
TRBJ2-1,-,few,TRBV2,TGTGCCAGCAGTGATGTACGGGGGTACAGTGAGCAGTTCTTC,CASSDVRGYSEQFF
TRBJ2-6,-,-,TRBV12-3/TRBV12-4,TGTGCCAGCAGTTTAGTGGGGCATGGGGCCAACGTCCTGACTTTC,CASSLVGHGANVLTF
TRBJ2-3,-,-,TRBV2,TGTGCCAGCAGATCTGGAGGGGCCACGGGGGCAGATACGCAGTATTTT,CASRSGGATGADTQYF
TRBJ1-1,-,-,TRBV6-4,TGTGCCAGCAGAGACAGACACATGAACACTGAAGCTTTCTTT,CASRDRHMNTEAFF
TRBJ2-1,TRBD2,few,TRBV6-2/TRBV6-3,TGTGCCAGCAGCCCTCCGGGACTAGCGAAAAATGAGCAGTTCTTC,CASSPPGLAKNEQFF
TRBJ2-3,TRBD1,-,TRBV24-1,TGTGCCACCAGTGGGAAGGGGGCTGCCACAGATACGCAGTATTTT,CATSGKGAATDTQYF
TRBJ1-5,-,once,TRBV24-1,TGTGCCACCAGTGACTGGGCCCGGACTAATCAGCCCCAGCATTTT,CATSDWARTNQPQHF
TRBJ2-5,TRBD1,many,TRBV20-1,TGCAGTGCGCGATGGGACAGGGTCTTCGGGGAGACCCAGTACTTC,CSARWDRVFGETQYF
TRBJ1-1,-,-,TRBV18,TGTGCCAGCAGCCCACAGGGCTCCAACACTGAAGCTTTCTTT,CASSPQGSNTEAFF
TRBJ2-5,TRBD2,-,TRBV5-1,TGCGCCAGCAGCTTGTTGCGGGGGGGGGATGAGCAGTACTTC,CASSLLRGGDEQYF
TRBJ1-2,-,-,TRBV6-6,TGTGCCAGCACCCTAGGCCTTGACTATGGCTACACCTTC,CASTLGLDYGYTF
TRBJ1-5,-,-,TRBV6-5,TGTGCCAGCAGTTCTGGGCAGGGAGGGATTCAGCCCCAGCATTTT,CASSSGQGGIQPQHF
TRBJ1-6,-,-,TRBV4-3,TGCGCCAGCAGCCAAGATGAAAGCAGGCCTAATTCACCCCTCCACTTT,CASSQDESRPNSPLHF
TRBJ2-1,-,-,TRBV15,TGTGCCACCAGCAGAGACCGGGATCTCGGGGCAGAGACCCAGTTCTTC,CATSRDRDLGAETQFF
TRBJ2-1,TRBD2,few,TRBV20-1,TGCAGTGCTGATGGACTAGCGGGGGGGAATGAGCAGTTCTTC,CSADGLAGGNEQFF
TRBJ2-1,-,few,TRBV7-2,TGTGCCAGCAAGACGGAGATTATTTACAATGAGCAGTTCTTC,CASKTEIIYNEQFF
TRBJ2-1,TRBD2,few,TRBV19,TGTGCCAGTAGTGTCTCGGGGGGGCACTACAATGAGCAGTTCTTC,CASSVSGGHYNEQFF
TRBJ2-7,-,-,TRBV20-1,TGCAGTGCTCTGATCTGGGGGGACACGTTTTCCGAGCAGTACTTC,CSALIWGDTFSEQYF
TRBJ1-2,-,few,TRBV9,TGTGCCAGCAGCCTCCGCGGAACAGGGTCGCCGGCTGGCTACACCTTC,CASSLRGTGSPAGYTF
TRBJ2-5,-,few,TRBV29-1,TGCAGCGTTGATAATAGGAGGGGGGTAGAGACCCAGTACTTC,CSVDNRRGVETQYF
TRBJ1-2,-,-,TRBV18,TGTGCCAGCTCCCCGGACAGTTCCCCTAACTATGGCTACACCTTC,CASSPDSSPNYGYTF
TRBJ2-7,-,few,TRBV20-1,TGCAGTGCTAAAATCGACTCGTACGAGCAGTACTTC,CSAKIDSYEQYF
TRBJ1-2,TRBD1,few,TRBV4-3,TGCGCCAGCAGCCAACCCGGACAGGGCGATCATTCGGGTGGCTACACCTTC,CASSQPGQGDHSGGYTF
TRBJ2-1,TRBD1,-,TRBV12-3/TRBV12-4,TGTGCCAGCGGGGGACAGGGGGCGCGTGATGAGCAGTTCTTC,CASGGQGARDEQFF
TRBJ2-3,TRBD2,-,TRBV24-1,TGTGCCACCAGTGATTTTAGGGGGGGGACTAGCGGGGGGCAAGATACGCAGTATTTT,CATSDFRGGTSGGQDTQYF
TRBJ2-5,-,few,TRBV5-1,TGCGCCAGCAGCCCATGGGAAAGAGAAGGCCAGTACTTC,CASSPWEREGQYF
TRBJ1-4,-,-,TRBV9,TGTGCCAGCGGCGTATCGATGGTGGCTAATGAAAAACTGTTTTTT,CASGVSMVANEKLFF
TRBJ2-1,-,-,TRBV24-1,TGTGCCACCACTGGCGGACTCAATGAGCAGTTCTTC,CATTGGLNEQFF
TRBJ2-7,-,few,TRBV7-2,TGTGCCAGCAGCTTAGCGCACCACGAGCAGTACTTC,CASSLAHHEQYF
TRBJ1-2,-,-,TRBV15,TGTGCCACCAGCAGGACTCCCGGGTTGGGCCATGGCTACACCTTC,CATSRTPGLGHGYTF
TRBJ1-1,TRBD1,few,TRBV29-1,TGCAGCCTTAGGACAGGGGGGATGGTAGCTTTCTTT,CSLRTGGMVAFF
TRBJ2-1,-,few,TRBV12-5,TGTGCTAGTGGTTTAGTTTTCAGTAGCTCCTACAATGAGCAGTTCTTC,CASGLVFSSSYNEQFF
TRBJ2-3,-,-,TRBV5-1,TGCGCCAGCAGCTTACTAGATTTTACGCAGTATTTT,CASSLLDFTQYF
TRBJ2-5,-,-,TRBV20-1,TGCAGTGCTCATTCAGGGGAATTAGAGACCCAGTACTTC,CSAHSGELETQYF
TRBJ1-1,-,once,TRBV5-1,TGCGCCAGCAGCATAGACAGCGGAGGTCGGGACACTGAAGCTTTCTTT,CASSIDSGGRDTEAFF
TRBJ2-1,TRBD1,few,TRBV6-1,TGTGCCAGCAGTGCGGGCAGGGGGCGGGACAATGAGCAGTTCTTC,CASSAGRGRDNEQFF
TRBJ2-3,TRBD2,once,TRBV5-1,TGCGCCAGCAGCTTGGAACGGGGGGACAGCACAGATACGCAGTATTTT,CASSLERGDSTDTQYF